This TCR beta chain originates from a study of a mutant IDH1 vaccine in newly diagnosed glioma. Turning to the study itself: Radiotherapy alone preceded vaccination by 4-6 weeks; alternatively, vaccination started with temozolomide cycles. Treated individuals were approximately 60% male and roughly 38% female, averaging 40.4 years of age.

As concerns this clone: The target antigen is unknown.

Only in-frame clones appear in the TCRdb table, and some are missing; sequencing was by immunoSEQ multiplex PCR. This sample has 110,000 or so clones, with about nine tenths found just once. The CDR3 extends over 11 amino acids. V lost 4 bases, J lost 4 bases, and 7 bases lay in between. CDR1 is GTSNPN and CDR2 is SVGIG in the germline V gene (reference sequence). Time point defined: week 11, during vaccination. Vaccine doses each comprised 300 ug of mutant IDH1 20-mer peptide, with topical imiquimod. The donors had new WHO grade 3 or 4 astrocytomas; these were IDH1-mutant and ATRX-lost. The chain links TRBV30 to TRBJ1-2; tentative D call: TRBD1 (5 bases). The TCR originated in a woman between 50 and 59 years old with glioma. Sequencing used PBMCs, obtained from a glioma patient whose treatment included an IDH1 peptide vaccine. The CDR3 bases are TGTGCCTGGACAGGGTTCTATGGCTACACCTTC. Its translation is CAWTGFYGYTF.